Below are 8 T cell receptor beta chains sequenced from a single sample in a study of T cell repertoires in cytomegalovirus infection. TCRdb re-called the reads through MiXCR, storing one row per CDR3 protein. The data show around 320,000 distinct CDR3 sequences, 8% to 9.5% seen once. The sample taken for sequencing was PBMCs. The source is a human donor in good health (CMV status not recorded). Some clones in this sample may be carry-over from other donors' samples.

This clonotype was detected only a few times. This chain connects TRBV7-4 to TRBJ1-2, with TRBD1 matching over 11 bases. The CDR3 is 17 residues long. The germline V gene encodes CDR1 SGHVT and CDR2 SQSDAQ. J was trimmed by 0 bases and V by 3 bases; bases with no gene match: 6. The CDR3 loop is CASSLGTGGLANYGYTF. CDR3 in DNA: TGTGCCAGCAGCTTGGGGACAGGGGGTTTAGCTAACTATGGCTACACCTTC. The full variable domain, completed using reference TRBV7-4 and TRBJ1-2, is GAGVSQSPRYKVAKRGRDVALRCDSISGHVTLYWYRQTLGQGSEVLTYSQSDAQRDKSGRPSGRFSAERPERSVSTLKIQRTEQGDSAVYLCASSLGTGGLANYGYTFGSGTRLTVV.

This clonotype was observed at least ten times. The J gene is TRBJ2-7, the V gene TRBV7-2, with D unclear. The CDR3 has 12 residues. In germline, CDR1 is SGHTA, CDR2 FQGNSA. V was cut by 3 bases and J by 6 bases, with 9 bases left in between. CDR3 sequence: CASSFSPAEQYF. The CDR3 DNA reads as TGTGCCAGCAGCTTTAGTCCAGCCGAGCAGTACTTC.

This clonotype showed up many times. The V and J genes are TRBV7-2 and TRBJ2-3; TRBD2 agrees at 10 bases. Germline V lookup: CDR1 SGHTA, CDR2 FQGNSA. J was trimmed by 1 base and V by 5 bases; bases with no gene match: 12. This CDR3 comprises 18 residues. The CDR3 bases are TGTGCCAGCAGCCCACAGCGGGAGGGCCCCTTTCGCACAGATACGCAGTATTTT. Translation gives CASSPQREGPFRTDTQYF.

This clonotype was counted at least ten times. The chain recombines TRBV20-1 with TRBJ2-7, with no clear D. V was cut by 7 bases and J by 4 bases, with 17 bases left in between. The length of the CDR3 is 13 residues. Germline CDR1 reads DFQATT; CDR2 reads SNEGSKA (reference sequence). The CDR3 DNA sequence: TGCAGTGGTCTGGCCCAGACTGGTTACGAGCAGTACTTC. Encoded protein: CSGLAQTGYEQYF.

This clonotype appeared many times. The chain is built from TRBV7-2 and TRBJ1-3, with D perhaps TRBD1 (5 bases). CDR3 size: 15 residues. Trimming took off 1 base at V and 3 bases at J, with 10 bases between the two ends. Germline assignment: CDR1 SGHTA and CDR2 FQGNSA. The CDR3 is CASSLDGAVGNTIYF. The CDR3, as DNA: TGTGCCAGCAGCTTAGACGGGGCAGTTGGAAACACCATATATTTT.

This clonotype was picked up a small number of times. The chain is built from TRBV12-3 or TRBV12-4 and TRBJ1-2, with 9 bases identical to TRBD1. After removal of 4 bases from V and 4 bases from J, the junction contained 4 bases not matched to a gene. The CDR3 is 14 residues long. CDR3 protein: CASSWDRAAYGYTF. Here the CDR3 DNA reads TGTGCCAGCAGTTGGGACAGGGCGGCCTATGGCTACACCTTC.

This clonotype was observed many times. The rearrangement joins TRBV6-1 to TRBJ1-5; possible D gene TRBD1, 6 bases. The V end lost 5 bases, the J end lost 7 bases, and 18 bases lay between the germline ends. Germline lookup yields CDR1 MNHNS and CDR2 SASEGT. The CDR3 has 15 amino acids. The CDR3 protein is CASSRTGDKVQPQHF. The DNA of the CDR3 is TGTGCCAGCAGTCGTACCGGGGACAAAGTCCAGCCCCAGCATTTT.

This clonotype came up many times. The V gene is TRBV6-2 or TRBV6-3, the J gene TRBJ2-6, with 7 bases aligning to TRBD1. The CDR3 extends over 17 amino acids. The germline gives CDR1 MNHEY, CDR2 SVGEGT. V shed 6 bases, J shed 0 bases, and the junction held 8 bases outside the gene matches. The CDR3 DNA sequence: TGTGCCAGCAGCTGGGACAGTCCTAGCTCTGGGGCCAACGTCCTGACTTTC. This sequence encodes CASSWDSPSSGANVLTF.